The next 14 T cell receptor beta chains were all read from a single sample in a study of control samples from healthy donors and cancer patients. The protocol was immunoSEQ multiplex PCR, while the TCRdb copy is restricted to in-frame clones and leaves out a portion. Of 100,000 to 150,000 clones listed, approximately 89% are singletons. Sequencing was done on a sample of blood. The receptors originated from a man in his sixties in good health.

This sequence joins TRBV5-1 and TRBJ1-2; no clear D gene. Trimming shortened V by 0 bases and J by 10 bases, and 16 bases separated the two germline ends. CDR1 SGHRS and CDR2 YFSETQ come from the germline V gene. The CDR3 extends over 14 amino acids. CDR3 region: CASSLVSAGSSYTF. In nucleotides, the CDR3 is TGCGCCAGCAGCTTGGTTTCCGCGGGAAGTTCCTACACCTTC.

CDR3: CATSIGHQRGREQYF. The CDR3 DNA sequence: TGTGCCACCAGCATTGGCCACCAGCGGGGACGAGAGCAGTACTTC. V usage is TRBV15 and J usage is TRBJ2-7; 7 bases map to TRBD2. The CDR3 is made up of 15 amino acids. J was trimmed by 7 bases and V by 4 bases; bases with no gene match: 13. Germline V lookup: CDR1 LNHNV, CDR2 YYDKDF (reference sequence).

Only a few counts were recorded for this clone. The V and J genes are TRBV2 and TRBJ1-2; D uncertain. The CDR3 contains 14 residues. Germline V lookup: CDR1 SNHLY, CDR2 FYNNEI. V was shortened by 10 bases and J by 4 bases, with 19 bases between the two germline ends. CDR3 in DNA: TGTGCCATAGACCGTCGTGAAACCCTCTATGGCTACACCTTC. Translated: CAIDRRETLYGYTF.

V is TRBV7-8 and J is TRBJ2-7; 7 nucleotides align to TRBD2. V shed 5 bases, J shed 2 bases, and the junction held 9 bases outside the gene matches. This CDR3 is 15 amino acids long. Germline CDR1 reads SGHVS; CDR2 reads FQNEAQ. CDR3 sequence reads: CASSRTSERAYEQYF. The CDR3 DNA reads TGTGCCAGCAGCCGAACTAGCGAGAGGGCCTACGAGCAGTACTTC.

The CDR3 nucleotides read TGTGCCAGCAGAAAACGGACTAGCGGACAAGAGACCCAGTACTTC. It codes for CASRKRTSGQETQYF. The chain has TRBV21-1 and TRBJ2-5; the D segment call TRBD2 is taken from the table without a DNA check. TRBV21-1 is a pseudogene locus. CDR3 length: 15 amino acids.

This clone was seen more than once but under ten times. The chain carries TRBV6-2 or TRBV6-3 and TRBJ1-1; no clear D. With 7 bases removed from V and 4 bases from J, the gap between germline ends came to 16 bases. Germline loops: CDR1 MNHEY, CDR2 SVGEGT. CDR3 length: 14 residues. The chain's CDR3 is CASTPLPLGTEAFF. In DNA form, the CDR3 reads TGTGCCAGCACCCCCTTGCCTTTGGGCACTGAAGCTTTCTTT.

V and J are TRBV5-1 and TRBJ1-2, with D possibly being TRBD1 (5 bases). CDR1 is SGHRS, CDR2 YFSETQ, per germline. The CDR3 runs to 17 residues. The V gene lost 4 bases and the J gene lost 2 bases, with 21 bases spanning the gap. The CDR3 spells CASSPASQATLNYGYTF. The CDR3 coding sequence is TGCGCCAGCAGCCCCGCCTCACAGGCAACCCTCAACTATGGCTACACCTTC.

The chain joins TRBV2 to TRBJ2-3; tentative D call: TRBD2 (6 bases). Trimming stripped 8 bases from V and 0 bases from J, with 12 bases between. Germline values: CDR1 SNHLY, CDR2 FYNNEI. CDR3 length: 14 amino acids. The CDR3 DNA is TGTGCCAGCCGGGGACTTCTTAGCACAGATACGCAGTATTTT. Translation: CASRGLLSTDTQYF.

V is TRBV24-1 and J is TRBJ1-2; D unclear. V shed 4 bases and J shed 5 bases, with 7 bases lying between them. The germline CDR1 and CDR2 sequences are KGHDR and SFDVKD. The CDR3 is 12 residues long. This CDR3 reads CATSDLRYGYTF. CDR3 DNA sequence: TGTGCCACCAGTGACCTACGATATGGCTACACCTTC.

In this sample, this clone turned up once. The chain joins TRBV10-3 to TRBJ1-5; TRBD1 agrees at 7 bases. The V gene end was trimmed by 0 bases and the J gene end by 4 bases; junction bases not matched to a gene: 9. The CDR3 is made up of 17 amino acids. Germline V gene sequence: CDR1 ENHRY, CDR2 SYGVKD. This CDR3 reads CAISESGGGLLNQPQHF. CDR3 in DNA: TGTGCCATCAGTGAGTCAGGGGGCGGCTTACTAAATCAGCCCCAGCATTTT.

This clone showed up just once. Its ends do not fully match the called genes, so a read error is possible. The V call is TRBV12-3 or TRBV12-4, the J call TRBJ1-2; 11 nucleotides match TRBD1. The CDR3 totals 13 residues. The CDR3 nucleotides read TGTGCCAGCAGTTTAGGACTTGAGGACAGGGGGCTCTTC. Residues: CASSLGLEDRGLF.

This clone was observed a few times. The chain is built from TRBV5-1 and TRBJ1-6, with 7 nucleotides matching TRBD1. The CDR3 consists of 14 residues. Germline V gene lookup returns CDR1 SGHRS and CDR2 YFSETQ. Trimming took 2 bases from V and 10 from J; bases not matched to a gene: 6. CDR3 sequence reads: CASSLQGWESPLHF. CDR3 nucleotides: TGCGCCAGCAGCTTACAGGGGTGGGAATCACCCCTCCACTTT.

The J gene is TRBJ2-7, the V gene TRBV30; D gene uncertain. This CDR3 has 11 amino acids. V lost 3 bases and J lost 1, with 4 bases in between. The germline V gene has CDR1 GTSNPN and CDR2 SVGIG (reference sequence). The CDR3 sequence is CAWSLSYEQYF. DNA for the CDR3: TGTGCCTGGAGCTTGTCCTACGAGCAGTACTTC.

The chain links TRBV6-2 or TRBV6-3 to TRBJ1-1; D unresolved. CDR3 length equals 14 residues. Trimming left V 4 bases short and J 1 base short, with 10 bases between. CDR1 is MNHEY, CDR2 SVGEGT, per germline. DNA of the CDR3: TGTGCCAGCAGTTTCCTGGACGCGAACACTGAAGCTTTCTTT. It specifies CASSFLDANTEAFF.